These 20 T cell receptor beta chains were sequenced from one sample in a study of T cells in Graves' hyperthyroidism and ophthalmopathy. RNA transcripts were the template for amplifying TCR beta CDR3 regions. HTBI primers drove first-round RT-PCR of the TCR CDR3. In TCRdb, the multiplex PCR reads were re-called with MiXCR into one record per CDR3 protein. The repertoire holds roughly 500,000 distinct CDR3 sequences, 46% seen once, with about 43% in the top ten. Sequenced sample: peripheral blood or thyroid tissue (not recorded which). Receptors originate from an adult woman with Graves' disease, either hyperthyroidism or ophthalmopathy (not recorded which).

This clonotype was found many times. V gene TRBV4-2 combines with J gene TRBJ2-5; 7 bases fit TRBD2. Germline CDR1 reads LGHNA; CDR2 reads YNFKEQ. This CDR3 contains 15 residues. J gave up 5 bases and V 0 bases, and 6 bases lay outside the gene matches. Here the CDR3 reads CASSQDLAAGETQYF. The CDR3 nucleotides read TGTGCCAGCAGCCAAGACCTAGCAGCGGGGGAGACCCAGTACTTC.

The chain is built from TRBV9 and TRBJ2-2, with 7 bases matching TRBD1. This CDR3 has 16 residues. Germline V lookup: CDR1 SGDLS, CDR2 YYNGEE. Losses at the gene ends were 1 base for V and 3 bases for J; bases not matched to a gene: 6. The CDR3 DNA reads as TGTGCCAGCAGCGTACTAGACAGGGATGACACCGGGGAGCTGTTTTTT. Protein sequence: CASSVLDRDDTGELFF.

On this clonotype: This may come from a read error, since a much larger clone is one base off. The chain has TRBV6-1 and TRBJ2-5, with D perhaps assigned TRBD1 or TRBD2 (5 bases each). CDR3 length: 15 amino acids. Per the germline V gene, CDR1 is MNHNS and CDR2 is SASEGT. The CDR3 sequence: CANSSPGAAQETQYF. The CDR3, as DNA: TGTGCCAACAGTTCACCCGGGGCGGCACAAGAGACCCAGTACTTC.

In this sample, this clonotype turned up many times. The rearrangement links TRBV7-2 to TRBJ2-6, with D possibly being TRBD2 (5 bases). Germline V gene data show CDR1 as SGHTA and CDR2 as FQGNSA. The ends were cut back, 4 bases at V and 2 bases at J, with 9 bases in the middle. This CDR3 has 15 residues. This CDR3 is CASSSQRAGANVLTF. The CDR3 bases are TGTGCCAGCAGCTCGCAGAGGGCTGGGGCCAACGTCCTGACTTTC.

This clonotype was seen ten or more times. This chain links TRBV5-1 with TRBJ2-5; D is ambiguous. In germline, CDR1 is SGHRS, CDR2 YFSETQ. The CDR3 extends over 13 amino acids. Deletions cut 0 bases from V and 7 bases from J, with 10 bases between. The CDR3 bases are TGCGCCAGCAGCTTGGGGAAATCGGGGACCCAGTACTTC. Its protein product is CASSLGKSGTQYF.

This clonotype has a single count. Relative to the germline gene, one junction end is altered; a read error may explain this. The genes are TRBV10-3 and TRBJ1-5, with D unclear. Germline CDR1 ENHRY, CDR2 SYGVKD. This CDR3 contains 14 residues. CDR3 in amino acids: CASSYEGRGQPQHF. The CDR3 nucleotides read TGTGCCAGCAGTTACGAGGGTCGGGGTCAGCCCCAGCATTTT.

This clonotype was recorded a few times. The CDR3 loop is CASSLAGLINYGYTF. The CDR3 DNA reads as TGTGCCAGCAGCTTAGCCGGACTGATTAACTATGGCTACACCTTC. This chain uses TRBV11-2 with TRBJ1-2; D not resolved. The CDR3 loop spans 15 amino acids. The V gene lost 1 base and the J gene lost 1 base, with 10 bases spanning the gap. Germline V lookup: CDR1 SGHAT, CDR2 FQNNGV.

The chain carries TRBV10-1 and TRBJ2-5, with D uncertain. Trimming took 3 bases from V and 5 from J, leaving 10 bases between them. This CDR3 comprises 13 residues. Germline lookup yields CDR1 WNHNN and CDR2 SYGVQD (reference sequence). The CDR3 region has the DNA TGCGCCAGCAGTGATGGCCCGATGGAGACCCAGTACTTC. Translated, it gives CASSDGPMETQYF.

The genes are TRBV20-1 and TRBJ2-7; a weak D match, TRBD2 (5 bases). The CDR3 spans 12 residues. V was clipped by 6 bases and J by 2 bases, with 11 bases between them. From germline, CDR1 is DFQATT and CDR2 SNEGSKA (reference sequence). The CDR3 reads CSATRVTYEQYF. CDR3 sequence (DNA): TGCAGTGCGACGCGGGTTACCTACGAGCAGTACTTC.

The chain recombines TRBV5-1 with TRBJ2-5; D uncertain. There are 13 residues in the CDR3. Germline loops: CDR1 SGHRS, CDR2 YFSETQ. V dropped 5 bases and J dropped 1 base, with 9 bases sitting between them. The CDR3 here is CASRLEIQETQYF. The CDR3 coding sequence is TGCGCCAGCAGACTGGAGATCCAAGAGACCCAGTACTTC.

The chain has TRBV2 and TRBJ2-2; maybe TRBD2 (7 bases). The CDR3 runs to 17 residues. Trimming stripped 6 bases from V and 4 bases from J, with 21 bases between. The germline V gene encodes CDR1 SNHLY and CDR2 FYNNEI. The CDR3 sequence is CASSSGVGGPRTGELFF. The CDR3 DNA reads as TGTGCCAGCAGCAGTGGGGTGGGGGGGCCACGCACCGGGGAGCTGTTTTTT.

This clonotype was found many times. V is TRBV20-1 and J is TRBJ1-3; D might be TRBD1 (6 bases). In germline, CDR1 is DFQATT, CDR2 SNEGSKA (reference sequence). The CDR3 runs 13 residues. Trimming removed 6 bases from V and 1 base from J, with 10 bases in between. The CDR3 DNA reads as TGCAGTGCCCCTACAGGGTCTGGAAACACCATATATTTT. Translated, it gives CSAPTGSGNTIYF.

This clonotype was picked up one time. J is TRBJ1-1 and V is TRBV5-1; D is perhaps TRBD1 (6 bases). V dropped 0 bases and J dropped 2 bases, with 11 bases sitting between them. The CDR3 loop spans 15 amino acids. The germline CDR1 and CDR2 sequences are SGHRS and YFSETQ. In DNA form, the CDR3 reads TGCGCCAGCAGCTTGGCCGCGGGACATAACACTGAAGCTTTCTTT. Its protein product is CASSLAAGHNTEAFF.

This clonotype has a count of ten or more. This chain connects TRBV2 to TRBJ1-2; 8 bases map to TRBD1. This CDR3 contains 14 residues. From germline, CDR1 is SNHLY and CDR2 FYNNEI. V dropped 5 bases and J dropped 8; count of bases not matched to a gene: 10. CDR3 bases: TGTGCCAGCAGTCAAGACAGGGGTGGTATGGGCTACACCTTC. Amino acid sequence: CASSQDRGGMGYTF.

V gene TRBV9 combines with J gene TRBJ1-5; D may be TRBD1 (5 bases). V lost 1 base and J 9 bases, leaving 14 bases between the germline ends. The CDR3 has 14 amino acids. Germline CDR1 is SGDLS and CDR2 is YYNGEE. The CDR3 reads CASSVQGEALPQHF. CDR3 nucleotide sequence: TGTGCCAGCAGCGTACAGGGTGAAGCGCTGCCCCAGCATTTT.

At least ten counts were recorded for this clonotype. The genes are TRBV7-9 and TRBJ2-7; D assignment may be TRBD1 or TRBD2 (5 bases each). Trimming left V 6 bases short and J 6 bases short, with 21 bases between. CDR1 and CDR2 (germline): SEHNR, FQNEAQ (reference sequence). CDR3 length: 15 residues. The CDR3 bases are TGTGCCAGCAGAACTCCCGGGACCGCTATTACCGAGCAGTACTTC. It codes for CASRTPGTAITEQYF.

This chain connects TRBV7-2 to TRBJ2-7; perhaps TRBD2 as D (5 bases). V lost 1 base and J lost 6, with 19 bases in between. Germline lookup yields CDR1 SGHTA and CDR2 FQGNSA. The CDR3 runs 16 residues. The CDR3 here is CASSLERLGMVREQYF. In nucleotides, the CDR3 is TGTGCCAGCAGCTTAGAGCGGCTAGGCATGGTCCGCGAGCAGTACTTC.

The rearrangement links TRBV18 to TRBJ1-1; maybe TRBD1 (6 bases). CDR3 length equals 14 residues. Trimming cost V 3 bases and J 5 bases, with 13 bases left between them. Germline CDR1 is KGHSH and CDR2 is LQKENI. The CDR3 DNA is TGTGCCAGCTCACCCAAGGGGGGAGGAACTGAAGCTTTCTTT. Encoded protein: CASSPKGGGTEAFF.

V is TRBV7-1 and J is TRBJ2-7, with a weak D call TRBD1 (6 bases). TRBJ2-5 explains the end of the DNA better; the J call may be wrong. TRBV7-1 is an ORF, with its function uncertain. This CDR3 is built from 14 residues. CDR3 sequence reads: CASSWTVSGETQYF. The CDR3, as DNA: TGTGCCAGCAGCTGGACAGTCAGTGGGGAGACCCAGTACTTC.

This clonotype was found a few times. A read error may produce the germline difference seen at one junction end. The chain combines TRBV7-9 with TRBJ1-4; TRBD1 aligns across 8 bases. Germline V gives CDR1 SEHNR, CDR2 FQNEAQ (reference sequence). The CDR3 totals 15 residues. This chain's CDR3 is CASSSQGATNEKLFF. CDR3 sequence (DNA): TGTGCTAGCAGCTCACAGGGGGCAACTAATGAAAAACTGTTTTTT.